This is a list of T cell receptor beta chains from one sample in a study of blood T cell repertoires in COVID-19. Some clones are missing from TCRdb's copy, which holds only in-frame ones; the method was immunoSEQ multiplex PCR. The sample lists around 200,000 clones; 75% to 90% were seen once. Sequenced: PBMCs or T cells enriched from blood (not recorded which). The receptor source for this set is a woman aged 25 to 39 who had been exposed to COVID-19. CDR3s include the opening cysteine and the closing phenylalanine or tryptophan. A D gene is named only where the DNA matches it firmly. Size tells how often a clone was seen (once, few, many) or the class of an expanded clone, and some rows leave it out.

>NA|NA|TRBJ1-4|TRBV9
CASSVGGDGGFNEKLFF
TGTGCCAGCAGCGTAGGGGGGGACGGCGGCTTTAATGAAAAACTGTTTTTT
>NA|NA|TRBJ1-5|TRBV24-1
CATSDNRVSNQPQHF
TGTGCCACCAGTGATAACAGGGTTAGCAATCAGCCCCAGCATTTT
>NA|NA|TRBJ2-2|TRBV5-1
CASSQTVTGELFF
TGCGCCAGCAGTCAGACAGTCACCGGGGAGCTGTTTTTT
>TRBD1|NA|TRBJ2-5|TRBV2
CASSRGGQGPETQYF
TGTGCCAGCAGCAGGGGGGGACAGGGACCGGAGACCCAGTACTTC
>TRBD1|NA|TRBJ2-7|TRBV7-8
CASSSGQGFSYEQYF
TGTGCCAGCAGCTCGGGACAGGGGTTCTCCTACGAGCAGTACTTC
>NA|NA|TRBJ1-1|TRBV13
CASSLAAGAVKDGTENTEAFF
TGTGCCAGCAGCTTAGCGGCAGGGGCCGTCAAAGATGGAACAGAGAACACTGAAGCTTTCTTT
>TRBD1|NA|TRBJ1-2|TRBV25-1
CASSAWTGQYDYTF
TGTGCCAGCAGTGCCTGGACAGGACAATATGACTACACCTTC
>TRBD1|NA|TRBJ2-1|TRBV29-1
CSADDRGRVYEQFF
TGCAGCGCAGACGACAGGGGGCGCGTCTATGAGCAGTTCTTC
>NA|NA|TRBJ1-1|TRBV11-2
CASSSTVGLGHTEAFF
TGTGCCAGCAGCTCGACCGTGGGGCTGGGGCACACTGAAGCTTTCTTT
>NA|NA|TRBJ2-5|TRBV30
CAWSVPGFQETQYF
TGTGCCTGGAGTGTACCGGGGTTCCAAGAGACCCAGTACTTC
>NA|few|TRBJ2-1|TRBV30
CAWSPSRGWTNNEQFF
TGTGCCTGGAGTCCCAGTCGGGGGTGGACGAACAATGAGCAGTTCTTC
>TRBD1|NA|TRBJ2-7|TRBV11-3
CASSPSTGVSSYEQYF
TGTGCCAGCAGCCCATCGACAGGGGTCAGCTCCTACGAGCAGTACTTC
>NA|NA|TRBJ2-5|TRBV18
CASSPPGVMGETQYF
TGTGCCAGCTCACCCCCAGGGGTCATGGGAGAGACCCAGTACTTC
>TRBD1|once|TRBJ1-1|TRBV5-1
CASSWGQGDTEAFF
TGCGCCAGCAGCTGGGGACAGGGGGACACTGAAGCTTTCTTT
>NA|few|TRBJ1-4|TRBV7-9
CASSRDYRVVTNEKLFF
TGTGCCAGCAGCCGCGATTACAGGGTTGTTACTAATGAAAAACTGTTTTTT
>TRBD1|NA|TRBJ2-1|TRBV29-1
CSGGQGATEQFF
TGCAGCGGCGGACAGGGGGCTACTGAGCAGTTCTTC
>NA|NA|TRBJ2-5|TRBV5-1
CASSQGGQETQYF
TGCGCCAGCAGTCAGGGGGGCCAAGAGACCCAGTACTTC
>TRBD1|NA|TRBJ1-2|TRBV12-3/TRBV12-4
CASSHGQGITF
TGTGCCAGCAGTCACGGACAGGGTATCACCTTC
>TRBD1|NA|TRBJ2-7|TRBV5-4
CASSLTGTGPYEQYF
TGTGCCAGCAGCTTGACCGGGACAGGTCCCTACGAGCAGTACTTC
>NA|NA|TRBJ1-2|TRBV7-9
CASSSEGPTYGYTF
TGTGCCAGCAGCTCCGAGGGTCCCACTTATGGCTACACCTTC
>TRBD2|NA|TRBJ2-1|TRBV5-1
CASSLGLAGGMDEQFF
TGCGCCAGCAGCTTGGGACTAGCGGGGGGGATGGATGAGCAGTTCTTC
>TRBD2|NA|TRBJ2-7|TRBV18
CASSPPTSGGLHEQYF
TGTGCCAGCTCACCACCGACTAGCGGGGGCCTCCACGAGCAGTACTTC
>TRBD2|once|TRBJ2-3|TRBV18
CASSPPGLARLDTQYF
TGTGCCAGCTCACCACCGGGACTAGCGAGGTTAGATACGCAGTATTTT
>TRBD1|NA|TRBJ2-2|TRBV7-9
CASRGQGASRAGELFF
TGTGCCAGCCGGGGACAGGGGGCATCTAGAGCCGGGGAGCTGTTTTTT
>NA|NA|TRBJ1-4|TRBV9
CASSGRGMPGEKLFF
TGTGCCAGCAGCGGAAGGGGGATGCCGGGTGAAAAACTGTTTTTT
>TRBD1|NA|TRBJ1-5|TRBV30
CAWSVAGQGFNQPQHF
TGTGCCTGGAGTGTAGCGGGACAGGGGTTCAATCAGCCCCAGCATTTT
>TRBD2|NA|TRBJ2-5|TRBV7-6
CASSSGGRETQYF
TGTGCCAGCAGCTCGGGGGGGAGAGAGACCCAGTACTTC
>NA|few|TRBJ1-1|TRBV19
CGSGETEAFF
TGTGGTTCCGGGGAGACTGAAGCTTTCTTT
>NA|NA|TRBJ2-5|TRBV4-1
CASSQDRGRETQYF
TGCGCCAGCAGCCAAGACAGGGGGAGGGAGACCCAGTACTTC
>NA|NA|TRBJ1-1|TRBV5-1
CASSLGGGRTEAFF
TGCGCCAGCAGCTTGGGAGGGGGAAGAACTGAAGCTTTCTTT
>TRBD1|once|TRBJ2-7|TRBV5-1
CASSLKVWTGRLRGSYEQYF
TGCGCCAGCAGCTTGAAGGTGTGGACAGGGCGGCTTAGGGGTTCCTACGAGCAGTACTTC
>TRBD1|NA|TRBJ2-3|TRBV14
CASSQATGGTDTQYF
TGTGCCAGCAGCCAAGCGACAGGGGGCACAGATACGCAGTATTTT
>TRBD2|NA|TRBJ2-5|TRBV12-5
CASGLSGTSAQETQYF
TGTGCTAGTGGTTTGAGCGGGACTAGCGCCCAAGAGACCCAGTACTTC
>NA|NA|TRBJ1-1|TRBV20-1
CSASDRLNTEAFF
TGCAGTGCTAGTGACAGGCTGAACACTGAAGCTTTCTTT
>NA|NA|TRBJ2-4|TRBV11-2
CASSTSAVAKNIQYF
TGTGCCAGCAGTACGAGTGCTGTAGCCAAAAACATTCAGTACTTC
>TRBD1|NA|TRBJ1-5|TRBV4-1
CASSQADRDNQPQHF
TGCGCCAGCAGCCAAGCTGACAGGGACAATCAGCCCCAGCATTTT
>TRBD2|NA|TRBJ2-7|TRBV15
CATSRDLAGGSYEQYF
TGTGCCACCAGCAGAGACTTAGCGGGGGGGTCCTACGAGCAGTACTTC
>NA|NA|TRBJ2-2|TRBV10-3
CASRRATEDTGELFF
TGTGCCTCGCGAAGGGCCACGGAGGACACCGGGGAGCTGTTTTTT
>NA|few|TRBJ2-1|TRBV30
CAWSATAGNEQFF
TGTGCCTGGAGTGCCACGGCAGGAAATGAGCAGTTCTTC
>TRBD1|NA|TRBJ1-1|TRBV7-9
CASSPQGGAATEAFF
TGTGCCAGCAGCCCCCAGGGGGGCGCCGCCACTGAAGCTTTCTTT
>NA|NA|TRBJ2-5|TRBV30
CAWSKIGETQYF
TGTGCCTGGAGTAAAATCGGGGAGACCCAGTACTTC
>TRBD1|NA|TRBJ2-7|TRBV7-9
CASSWLGTGRQYF
TGTGCCAGCAGTTGGTTGGGGACAGGGAGGCAGTACTTC
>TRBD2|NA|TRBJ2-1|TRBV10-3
CAISDDSGRGSYNEQFF
TGTGCCATCAGTGATGATAGCGGGAGAGGATCCTACAATGAGCAGTTCTTC
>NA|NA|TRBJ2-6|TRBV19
CASSIDAEWEFSGANVLTF
TGTGCCAGTAGTATAGACGCCGAGTGGGAGTTCTCTGGGGCCAACGTCCTGACTTTC
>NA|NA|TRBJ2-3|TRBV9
CASSLVGLRTDTQYF
TGTGCCAGCAGCCTAGTTGGACTCCGCACAGATACGCAGTATTTT
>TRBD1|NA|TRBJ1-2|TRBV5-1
CASRYGTGEGYTF
TGCGCCAGCAGATACGGGACAGGGGAGGGCTACACCTTC
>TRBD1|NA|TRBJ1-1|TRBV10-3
CAISETGGTTEAFF
TGTGCCATCAGTGAGACAGGGGGGACGACTGAAGCTTTCTTT